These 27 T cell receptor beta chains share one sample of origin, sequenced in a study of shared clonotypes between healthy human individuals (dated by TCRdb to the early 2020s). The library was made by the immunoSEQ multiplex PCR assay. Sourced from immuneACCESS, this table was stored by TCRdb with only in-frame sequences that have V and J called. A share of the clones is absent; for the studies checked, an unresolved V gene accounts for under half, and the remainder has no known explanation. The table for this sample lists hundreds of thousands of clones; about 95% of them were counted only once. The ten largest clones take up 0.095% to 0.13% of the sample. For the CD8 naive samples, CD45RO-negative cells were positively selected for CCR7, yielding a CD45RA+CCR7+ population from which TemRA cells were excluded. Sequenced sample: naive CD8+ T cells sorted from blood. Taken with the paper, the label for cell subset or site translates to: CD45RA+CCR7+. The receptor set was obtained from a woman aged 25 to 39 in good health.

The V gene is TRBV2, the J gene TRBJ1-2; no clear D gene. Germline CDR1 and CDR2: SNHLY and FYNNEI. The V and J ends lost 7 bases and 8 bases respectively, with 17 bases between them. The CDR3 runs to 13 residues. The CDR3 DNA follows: TGTGCCAGCAACCCAGGCCTGCTGCTCGGCTACACCTTC. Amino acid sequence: CASNPGLLLGYTF. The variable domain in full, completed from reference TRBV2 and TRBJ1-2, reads EPEVTQTPSHQVTQMGQEVILRCVPISNHLYFYWYRQILGQKVEFLVSFYNNEISEKSEIFDDQFSVERPDGSNFTLKIRSTKLEDSAMYFCASNPGLLLGYTFGSGTRLTVV.

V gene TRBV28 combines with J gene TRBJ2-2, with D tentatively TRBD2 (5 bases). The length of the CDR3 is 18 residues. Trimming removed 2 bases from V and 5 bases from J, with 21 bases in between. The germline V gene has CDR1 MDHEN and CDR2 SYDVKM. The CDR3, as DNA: TGTGCCAGCAGTTTACCCGCGACCGGACTGTTTAGGACCGGGGAGCTGTTTTTT. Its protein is CASSLPATGLFRTGELFF.

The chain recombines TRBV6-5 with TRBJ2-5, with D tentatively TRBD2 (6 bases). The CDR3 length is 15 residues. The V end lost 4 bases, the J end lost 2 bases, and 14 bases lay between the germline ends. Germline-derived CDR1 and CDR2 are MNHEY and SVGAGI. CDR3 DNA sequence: TGTGCCAGCAGTTCGATTCTAGCGTTACAAGAGACCCAGTACTTC. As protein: CASSSILALQETQYF.

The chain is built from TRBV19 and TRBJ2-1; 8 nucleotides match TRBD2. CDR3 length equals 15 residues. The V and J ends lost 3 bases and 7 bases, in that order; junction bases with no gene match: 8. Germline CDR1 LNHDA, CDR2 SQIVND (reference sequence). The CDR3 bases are TGTGCCAGTAGTATGGTGGGACTAGGATCGAATGAGCAGTTCTTC. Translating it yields CASSMVGLGSNEQFF.

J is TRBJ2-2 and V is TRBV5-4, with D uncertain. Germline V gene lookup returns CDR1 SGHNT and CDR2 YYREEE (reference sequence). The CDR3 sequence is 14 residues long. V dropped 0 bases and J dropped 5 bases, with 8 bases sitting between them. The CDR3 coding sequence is TGTGCCAGCAGCTTGGCCTATCAAACCGGGGAGCTGTTTTTT. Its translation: CASSLAYQTGELFF.

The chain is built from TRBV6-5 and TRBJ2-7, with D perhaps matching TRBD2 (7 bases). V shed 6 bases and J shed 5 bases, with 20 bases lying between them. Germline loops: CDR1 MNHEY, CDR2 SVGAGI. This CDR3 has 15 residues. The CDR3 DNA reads TGTGCCAGCAGGCAATCGGGGGGCGCAAGTCACGAGCAGTACTTC. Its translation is CASRQSGGASHEQYF.

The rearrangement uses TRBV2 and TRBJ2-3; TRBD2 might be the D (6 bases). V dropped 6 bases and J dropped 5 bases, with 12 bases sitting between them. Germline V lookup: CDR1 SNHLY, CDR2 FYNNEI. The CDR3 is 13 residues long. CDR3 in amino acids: CASRGGRVDTQYF. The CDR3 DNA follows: TGTGCCAGCAGAGGAGGGCGGGTAGATACGCAGTATTTT.

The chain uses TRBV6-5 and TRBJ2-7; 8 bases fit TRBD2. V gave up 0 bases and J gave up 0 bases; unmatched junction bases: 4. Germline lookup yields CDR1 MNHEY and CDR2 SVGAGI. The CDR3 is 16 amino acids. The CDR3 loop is CASSYSAGGSSYEQYF. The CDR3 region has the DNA TGTGCCAGCAGTTACTCGGCGGGAGGAAGCTCCTACGAGCAGTACTTC.

The CDR3 nucleotides read TGTGCCAGCAGCGAGGACTCTAGCAGGAATGAGCAGTTCTTC. It yields the protein CASSEDSSRNEQFF. The chain couples TRBV9 to TRBJ2-1, with a possible D match to TRBD2 (5 bases). This CDR3 spans 14 amino acids. V lost 3 bases and J lost 7, with 14 bases in between. Germline lookup yields CDR1 SGDLS and CDR2 YYNGEE. Variable domain in full (rest from reference TRBV9 and TRBJ2-1): DSGVTQTPKHLITATGQRVTLRCSPRSGDLSVYWYQQSLDQGLQFLIQYYNGEERAKGNILERFSAQQFPDLHSELNLSSLELGDSALYFCASSEDSSRNEQFFGPGTRLTVL.

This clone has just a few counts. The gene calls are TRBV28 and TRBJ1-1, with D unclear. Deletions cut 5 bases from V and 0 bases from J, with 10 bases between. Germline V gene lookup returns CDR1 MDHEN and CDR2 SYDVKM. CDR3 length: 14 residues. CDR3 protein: CASSRTVMNTEAFF. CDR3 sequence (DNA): TGTGCCAGCAGTAGGACGGTCATGAACACTGAAGCTTTCTTT.

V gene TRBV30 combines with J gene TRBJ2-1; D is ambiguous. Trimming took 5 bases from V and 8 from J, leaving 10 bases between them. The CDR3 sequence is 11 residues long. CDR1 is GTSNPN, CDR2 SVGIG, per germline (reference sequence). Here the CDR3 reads CAWGSGDEQFF. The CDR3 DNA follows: TGTGCCTGGGGATCAGGAGATGAGCAGTTCTTC.

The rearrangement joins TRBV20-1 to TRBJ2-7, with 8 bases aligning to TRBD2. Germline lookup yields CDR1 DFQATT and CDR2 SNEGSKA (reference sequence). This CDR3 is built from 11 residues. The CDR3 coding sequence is TGCAGCTTTGGACTAGCTTACGAGCAGTACTTC. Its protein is CSFGLAYEQYF.

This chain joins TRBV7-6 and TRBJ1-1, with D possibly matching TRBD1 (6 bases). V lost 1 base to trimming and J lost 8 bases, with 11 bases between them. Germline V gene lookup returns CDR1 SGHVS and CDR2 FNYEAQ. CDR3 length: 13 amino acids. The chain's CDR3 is CASSLGGGAEAFF. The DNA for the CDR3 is TGTGCCAGCAGCTTAGGCGGGGGGGCGGAAGCTTTCTTT.

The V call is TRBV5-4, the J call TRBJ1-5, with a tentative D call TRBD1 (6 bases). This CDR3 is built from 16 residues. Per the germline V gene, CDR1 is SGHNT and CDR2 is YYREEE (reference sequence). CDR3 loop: CATEGLGARSNQPQHF. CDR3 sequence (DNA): TGTGCGACCGAGGGGTTGGGGGCGCGTAGCAATCAGCCCCAGCATTTT.

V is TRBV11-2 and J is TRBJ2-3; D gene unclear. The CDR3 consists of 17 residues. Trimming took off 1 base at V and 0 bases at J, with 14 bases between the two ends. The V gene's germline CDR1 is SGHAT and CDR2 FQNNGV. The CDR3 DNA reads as TGTGCCAGCAGCTTAGGGAGTTGGCACATAAGCACAGATACGCAGTATTTT. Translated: CASSLGSWHISTDTQYF. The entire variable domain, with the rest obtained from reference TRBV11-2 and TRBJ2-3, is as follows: EAGVAQSPRYKIIEKRQSVAFWCNPISGHATLYWYQQILGQGPKLLIQFQNNGVVDDSQLPKDRFSAERLKGVDSTLKIQPAKLEDSAVYLCASSLGSWHISTDTQYFGPGTRLTVL.

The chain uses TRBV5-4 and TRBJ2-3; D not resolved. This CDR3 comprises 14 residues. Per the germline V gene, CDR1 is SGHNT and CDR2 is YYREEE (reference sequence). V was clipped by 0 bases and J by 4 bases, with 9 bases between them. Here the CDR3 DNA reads TGTGCCAGCAGCTTGGTGTTAGCCCCAGATACGCAGTATTTT. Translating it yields CASSLVLAPDTQYF.

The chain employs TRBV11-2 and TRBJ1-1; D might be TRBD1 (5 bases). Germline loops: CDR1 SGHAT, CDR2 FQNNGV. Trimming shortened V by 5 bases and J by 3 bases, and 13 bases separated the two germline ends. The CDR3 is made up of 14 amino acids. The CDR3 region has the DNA TGTGCCAGCAGCCCGACGGGGGGGGACACTGAAGCTTTCTTT. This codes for CASSPTGGDTEAFF.

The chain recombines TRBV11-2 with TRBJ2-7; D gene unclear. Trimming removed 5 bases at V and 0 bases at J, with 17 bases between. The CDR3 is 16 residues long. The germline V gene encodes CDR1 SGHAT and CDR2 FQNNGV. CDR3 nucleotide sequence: TGTGCCAGCAGCCCGTGGGTCGGAGCGACCTCCTACGAGCAGTACTTC. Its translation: CASSPWVGATSYEQYF.

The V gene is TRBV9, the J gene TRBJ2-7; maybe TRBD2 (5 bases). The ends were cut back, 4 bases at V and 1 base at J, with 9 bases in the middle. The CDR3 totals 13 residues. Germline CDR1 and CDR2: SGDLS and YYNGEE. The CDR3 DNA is TGTGCCAGCAGCCCGTCGGGGTCCTACGAGCAGTACTTC. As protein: CASSPSGSYEQYF.

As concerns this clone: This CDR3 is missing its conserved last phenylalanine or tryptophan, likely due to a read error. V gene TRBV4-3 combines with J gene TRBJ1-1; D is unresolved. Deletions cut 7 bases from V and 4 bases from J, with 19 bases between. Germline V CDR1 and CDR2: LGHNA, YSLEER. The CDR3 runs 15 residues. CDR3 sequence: CASTPLGPESTEAFL. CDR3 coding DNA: TGCGCCAGCACCCCTTTGGGCCCTGAAAGCACTGAAGCTTTCCTT.

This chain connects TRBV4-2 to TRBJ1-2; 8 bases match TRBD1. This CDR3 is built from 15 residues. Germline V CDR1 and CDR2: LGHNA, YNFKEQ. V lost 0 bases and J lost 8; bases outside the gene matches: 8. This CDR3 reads CASSQDTGTGYGYTF. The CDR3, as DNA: TGTGCCAGCAGCCAAGATACTGGGACAGGTTACGGCTACACCTTC.

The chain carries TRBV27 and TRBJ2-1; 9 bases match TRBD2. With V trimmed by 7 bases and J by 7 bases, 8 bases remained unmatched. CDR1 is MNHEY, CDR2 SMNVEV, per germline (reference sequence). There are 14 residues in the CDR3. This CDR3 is CASMVLAGSNEQFF. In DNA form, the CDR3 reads TGTGCCAGCATGGTGCTAGCGGGATCGAATGAGCAGTTCTTC.

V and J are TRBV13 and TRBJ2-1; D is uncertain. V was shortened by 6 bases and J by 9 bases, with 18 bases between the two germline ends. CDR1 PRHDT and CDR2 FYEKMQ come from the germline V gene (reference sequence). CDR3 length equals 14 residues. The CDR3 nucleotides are TGTGCCAGCAGTTTACCGACTGGTGCGATTGAGCAGTTCTTC. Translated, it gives CASSLPTGAIEQFF. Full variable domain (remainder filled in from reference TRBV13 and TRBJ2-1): AAGVIQSPRHLIKEKRETATLKCYPIPRHDTVYWYQQGPGQDPQFLISFYEKMQSDKGSIPDRFSAQQFSDYHSELNMSSLELGDSALYFCASSLPTGAIEQFFGPGTRLTVL.

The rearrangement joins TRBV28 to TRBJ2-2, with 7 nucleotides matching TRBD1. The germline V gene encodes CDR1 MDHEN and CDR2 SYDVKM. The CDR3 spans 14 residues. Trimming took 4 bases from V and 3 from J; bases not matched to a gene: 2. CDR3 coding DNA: TGTGCCAGCAGTTACACAGGGGACACCGGGGAGCTGTTTTTT. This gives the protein CASSYTGDTGELFF.

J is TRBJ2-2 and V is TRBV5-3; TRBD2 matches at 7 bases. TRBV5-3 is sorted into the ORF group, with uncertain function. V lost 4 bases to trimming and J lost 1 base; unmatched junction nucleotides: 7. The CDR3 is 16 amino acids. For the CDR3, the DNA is TGTGCCAGAAGCAATTGCCTAGCGGAGAACACCGGGGAGCTGTTTTTT. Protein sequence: CARSNCLAENTGELFF.

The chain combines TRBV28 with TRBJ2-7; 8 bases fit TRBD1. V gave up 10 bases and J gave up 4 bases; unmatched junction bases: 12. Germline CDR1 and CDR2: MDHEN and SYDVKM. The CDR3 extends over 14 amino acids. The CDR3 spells CATRTGQKKYEQYF. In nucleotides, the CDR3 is TGTGCCACTCGGACAGGGCAAAAGAAGTACGAGCAGTACTTC. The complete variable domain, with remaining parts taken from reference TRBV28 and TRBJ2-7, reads DVKVTQSSRYLVKRTGEKVFLECVQDMDHENMFWYRQDPGLGLRLIYFSYDVKMKEKGDIPEGYSVSREKKERFSLILESASTNQTSMYLCATRTGQKKYEQYFGPGTRLTVT.

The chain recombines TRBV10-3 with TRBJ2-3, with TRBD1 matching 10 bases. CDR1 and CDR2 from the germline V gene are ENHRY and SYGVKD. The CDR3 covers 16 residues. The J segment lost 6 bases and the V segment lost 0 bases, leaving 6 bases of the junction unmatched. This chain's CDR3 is CAISESRGQGFDTQYF. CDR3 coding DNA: TGTGCCATCAGTGAGTCGAGGGGACAGGGGTTCGATACGCAGTATTTT.